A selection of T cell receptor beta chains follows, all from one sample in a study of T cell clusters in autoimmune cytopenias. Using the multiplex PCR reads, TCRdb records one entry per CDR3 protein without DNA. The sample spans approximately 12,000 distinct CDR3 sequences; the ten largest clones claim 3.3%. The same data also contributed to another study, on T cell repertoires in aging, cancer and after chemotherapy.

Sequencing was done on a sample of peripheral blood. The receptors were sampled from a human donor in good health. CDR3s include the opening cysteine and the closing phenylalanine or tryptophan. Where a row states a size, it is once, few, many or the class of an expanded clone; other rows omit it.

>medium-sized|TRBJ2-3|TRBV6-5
CASSYSLGGTDTQYF
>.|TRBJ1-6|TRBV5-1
CASSLEPRLGGFNSPLHF
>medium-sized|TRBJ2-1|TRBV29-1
CSVVARGPNEQFF
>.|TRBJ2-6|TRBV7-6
CASSSGTGGANVLTF
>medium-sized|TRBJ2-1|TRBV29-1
CSVDTSGGAYNEQFF
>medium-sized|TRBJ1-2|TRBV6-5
CASSSWISGGYTF
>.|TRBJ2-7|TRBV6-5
CASSESWGGSVNWQYF
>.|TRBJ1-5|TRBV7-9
CASSLTGSSNQPQHF
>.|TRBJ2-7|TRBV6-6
CASSTRMGQSSYEQYF
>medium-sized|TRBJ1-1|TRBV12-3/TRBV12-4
CASIAQVMNTEAFF
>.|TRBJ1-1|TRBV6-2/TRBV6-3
CASIRTGTEAFF
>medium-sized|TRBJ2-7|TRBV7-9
CASSPSYEQYF
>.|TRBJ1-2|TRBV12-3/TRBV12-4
CASSFGRGNGYTF
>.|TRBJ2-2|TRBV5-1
CASSPYERGVDGELFF
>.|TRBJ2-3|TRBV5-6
CASSQGLPTDTQYF
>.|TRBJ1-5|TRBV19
CASSIERVGPQHF
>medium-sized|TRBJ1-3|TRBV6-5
CASRSIGTGGNTIYF
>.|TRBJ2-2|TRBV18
CASSPQGASANTGELFF
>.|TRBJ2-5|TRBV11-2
CASSGTSGGLLRTQYF
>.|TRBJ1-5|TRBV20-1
CSATWGGQLHNQPQHF
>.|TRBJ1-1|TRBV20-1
CSATLGVNTEAFF
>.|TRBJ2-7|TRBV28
CASSRDSYEQYF
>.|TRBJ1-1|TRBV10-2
CASSAGRDTEAFF
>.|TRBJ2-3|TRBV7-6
CASSLGLGQGTDTQYF
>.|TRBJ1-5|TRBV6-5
CASTWGGIGNQPQHF
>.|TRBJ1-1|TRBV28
CASRPQGDTEAFF
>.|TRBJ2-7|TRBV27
CASSFGGTIGAYEQYF
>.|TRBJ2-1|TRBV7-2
CASSFSGTRYNEQFF
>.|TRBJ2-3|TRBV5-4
CASSLAIAGETDTQYF
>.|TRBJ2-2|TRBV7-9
CASSSLQGRGTGELFF